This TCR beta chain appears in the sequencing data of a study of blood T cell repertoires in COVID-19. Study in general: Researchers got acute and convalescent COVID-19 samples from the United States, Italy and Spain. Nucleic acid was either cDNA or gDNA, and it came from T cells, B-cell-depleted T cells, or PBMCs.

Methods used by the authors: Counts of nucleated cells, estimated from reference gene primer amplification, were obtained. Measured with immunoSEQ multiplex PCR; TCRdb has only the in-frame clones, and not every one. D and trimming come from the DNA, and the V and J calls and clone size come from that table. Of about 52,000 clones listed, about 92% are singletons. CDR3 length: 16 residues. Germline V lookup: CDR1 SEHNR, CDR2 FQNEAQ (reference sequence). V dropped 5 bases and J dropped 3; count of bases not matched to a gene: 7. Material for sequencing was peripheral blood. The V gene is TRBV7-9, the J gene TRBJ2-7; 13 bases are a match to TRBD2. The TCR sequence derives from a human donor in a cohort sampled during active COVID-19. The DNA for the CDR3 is TGTGCCAGCAGCCGGGGAAGACTAGCGGGAGGCTACGAGCAGTACTTC. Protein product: CASSRGRLAGGYEQYF.